These 27 T cell receptor beta chains came from one sample sequenced in a study of graft-versus-host responses after intestinal transplantation. What these receptors recognize is not known. Assay: immunoSEQ multiplex PCR; the TCRdb copy retains only in-frame clones and omits some. The sample has roughly 75,000 clones, 91% seen once. The sequencing here drew on unstimulated CD4+ T cells sorted from spleen or lymph node cells, taken before intestinal transplant. The receptors shown here come from a human donor who received an intestinal transplant.

The V call is TRBV7-2, the J call TRBJ2-5; weak D call: TRBD1 (6 bases). The V and J ends lost 2 bases and 0 bases respectively, with 7 bases between them. The CDR3 is 14 residues long. Germline V lookup: CDR1 SGHTA, CDR2 FQGNSA. The CDR3: CASSLWTDQETQYF. CDR3 nucleotide sequence: TGTGCCAGCAGCTTATGGACAGACCAAGAGACCCAGTACTTC.

The chain has TRBV19 and TRBJ1-1; D gene uncertain. Germline CDR1 reads LNHDA; CDR2 reads SQIVND (reference sequence). The CDR3 sequence is 15 residues long. Deletions cut 9 bases from V and 2 bases from J, with 19 bases between. Here the CDR3 reads CASQTRGPANTEAFF. In nucleotides, the CDR3 is TGTGCCAGCCAAACCCGCGGGCCCGCAAACACTGAAGCTTTCTTT.

The chain employs TRBV5-1 and TRBJ1-1; D call uncertain. The germline gives CDR1 SGHRS, CDR2 YFSETQ. Trimming took off 5 bases at V and 1 base at J, with 9 bases between the two ends. The length of the CDR3 is 13 residues. Here the CDR3 reads CASSQTQNTEAFF. The CDR3 coding sequence is TGCGCCAGCAGTCAGACACAGAACACTGAAGCTTTCTTT.

The J gene is TRBJ2-1, the V gene TRBV7-2; the match to TRBD1 covers 9 bases. The CDR3 totals 15 residues. With V trimmed by 5 bases and J by 7 bases, 9 bases remained unmatched. CDR1 SGHTA and CDR2 FQGNSA come from the germline V gene. CDR3 region: CASSTPGTGRNEQFF. CDR3 DNA: TGTGCCAGCAGCACACCCGGGACAGGGCGAAATGAGCAGTTCTTC. Full variable domain (missing parts from reference TRBV7-2 and TRBJ2-1): GAGVSQSPSNKVTEKGKDVELRCDPISGHTALYWYRQSLGQGLEFLIYFQGNSAPDKSGLPSDRFSAERTGGSVSTLTIQRTQQEDSAVYLCASSTPGTGRNEQFFGPGTRLTVL.

The CDR3, as DNA: TGTGCCTGGAGTGTAGAGAGGTATTCACCCCTCCACTTT. This sequence encodes CAWSVERYSPLHF. The rearrangement joins TRBV30 to TRBJ1-6, with D unclear. V was cut by 0 bases and J by 8 bases, with 8 bases left in between. Germline V lookup: CDR1 GTSNPN, CDR2 SVGIG (reference sequence). The CDR3 length is 13 residues.

This rearrangement joins TRBV4-3 to TRBJ1-2; perhaps TRBD1 as D (5 bases). Germline V lookup: CDR1 LGHNA, CDR2 YSLEER. The V gene lost 1 base and the J gene lost 4 bases, with 13 bases spanning the gap. CDR3 length: 15 residues. The CDR3 here is CASSQALGGSYGYTF. The DNA for the CDR3 is TGCGCCAGCAGCCAAGCGTTGGGGGGAAGCTATGGCTACACCTTC.

The chain uses TRBV7-2 and TRBJ2-3; 10 nucleotides match TRBD2. The CDR3 totals 18 residues. Germline trimming cut 5 bases from V and 1 base from J; bases unmatched to any gene: 12. Looked up from germline, CDR1 is SGHTA and CDR2 is FQGNSA. As DNA, the CDR3 is TGTGCCAGCAGCCCCATCAGCGGGGGGGCGGTTCGCACAGATACGCAGTATTTT. Its translation: CASSPISGGAVRTDTQYF.

This clone appeared once. The genes are TRBV19 and TRBJ1-4, with D uncertain. The CDR3 runs 13 residues. Trimming took 4 bases from V and 8 from J, leaving 11 bases between them. Germline values: CDR1 LNHDA, CDR2 SQIVND (reference sequence). The chain's CDR3 is CASSTVPEEKLFF. CDR3 DNA sequence: TGTGCCAGTAGTACGGTCCCCGAAGAAAAACTGTTTTTT.

A word on this clone: Additional DNA sequences in this sample encode the identical CDR3. This rearrangement joins TRBV6-5 to TRBJ2-5; possibly TRBD2 for D (6 bases). Trimming took 2 bases from V and 6 from J, leaving 16 bases between them. This CDR3 has 15 amino acids. Germline CDR1 is MNHEY and CDR2 is SVGAGI. CDR3 in DNA: TGTGCCAGCAGTTACGGGCGGGGCAACCCAAAGACCCAGTACTTC. It specifies CASSYGRGNPKTQYF.

The chain is built from TRBV5-1 and TRBJ1-1; 7 positions agree with TRBD1. Germline V lookup: CDR1 SGHRS, CDR2 YFSETQ. This CDR3 is built from 15 residues. V was pared by 0 bases and J by 0 bases, with 2 bases of the junction left unmatched. Here the CDR3 reads CASSLGDSMNTEAFF. The CDR3 coding sequence is TGCGCCAGCAGCTTGGGGGACAGTATGAACACTGAAGCTTTCTTT.

This chain links TRBV7-9 with TRBJ2-1; 13 bases fit TRBD2. The germline CDR1 and CDR2 sequences are SEHNR and FQNEAQ (reference sequence). The CDR3 spans 18 residues. V shed 6 bases, J shed 12 bases, and the junction held 20 bases outside the gene matches. CDR3 loop: CASRNWNFRTSGGQRQFF. For the CDR3, the DNA is TGTGCCAGCAGGAATTGGAATTTTCGGACTAGCGGGGGACAAAGGCAGTTCTTC.

The rearrangement joins TRBV7-2 to TRBJ2-5, with 9 bases lining up with TRBD2. V was pared by 4 bases and J by 1 base, with 4 bases of the junction left unmatched. This CDR3 region has 15 residues. The germline V gene encodes CDR1 SGHTA and CDR2 FQGNSA. CDR3 bases: TGTGCCAGCAGCTCCCAGCGGGGGGCCCAAGAGACCCAGTACTTC. Translating it yields CASSSQRGAQETQYF.

The chain joins TRBV4-1 to TRBJ2-7; 11 bases are shared with TRBD1. The CDR3 length is 17 residues. In germline, CDR1 is MGHRA, CDR2 YSYEKL. V lost 0 bases, J lost 4 bases, and 8 bases stayed unmatched. The CDR3 region is CASSQDPGTGGKYEQYF. The CDR3, as DNA: TGCGCCAGCAGCCAAGATCCCGGGACAGGGGGGAAATACGAGCAGTACTTC.

This chain uses TRBV5-6 with TRBJ1-4; 7 bases map to TRBD1. Germline V gene sequence: CDR1 SGHDT, CDR2 YYEEEE. This CDR3 is 14 amino acids long. J gave up 6 bases and V 3 bases, and 5 bases lay outside the gene matches. The DNA of the CDR3 is TGTGCCAGCAGCTACTCAGGGGGTGATGAAAAACTGTTTTTT. It encodes CASSYSGGDEKLFF.

Concerning this clone: Distinct nucleotide sequences in the sample also encode this CDR3. The chain is built from TRBV4-3 and TRBJ1-1; a weak D match, TRBD1 (5 bases). Germline V gene lookup returns CDR1 LGHNA and CDR2 YSLEER. With 0 bases removed from V and 5 bases from J, the gap between germline ends came to 10 bases. The CDR3 is 14 residues long. The CDR3 loop reads CASSQEGRDTEAFF. CDR3 DNA: TGCGCCAGCAGCCAAGAAGGCAGGGATACTGAAGCTTTCTTT.

J is TRBJ2-1 and V is TRBV7-9; no definite D call. CDR1 and CDR2 (germline): SEHNR, FQNEAQ (reference sequence). This CDR3 contains 15 residues. Trimming cost V 1 base and J 0 bases, with 7 bases left between them. The CDR3 bases are TGTGCCAGCAGCTTAGGAGAAAACTCCTACAATGAGCAGTTCTTC. It encodes CASSLGENSYNEQFF.

This rearrangement joins TRBV6-5 to TRBJ1-3; TRBD1 might be the D (5 bases). Germline assignment: CDR1 MNHEY and CDR2 SVGAGI. V was cut by 4 bases and J by 3 bases, with 13 bases left in between. The CDR3 totals 15 residues. The CDR3 loop reads CASSSRGGVGNTIYF. CDR3 bases: TGTGCCAGCAGTTCGAGGGGCGGGGTTGGAAACACCATATATTTT.

The chain couples TRBV18 to TRBJ2-3, with 12 bases that match TRBD2. Germline V gene sequence: CDR1 KGHSH, CDR2 LQKENI. The CDR3 runs to 18 residues. V was pared by 6 bases and J by 1 base, with 11 bases of the junction left unmatched. The CDR3 DNA follows: TGTGCCAGCTCCCCTAGCGGGGGGGTCGACCACCGCACAGATACGCAGTATTTT. Translated, it gives CASSPSGGVDHRTDTQYF.

V gene TRBV23-1 combines with J gene TRBJ1-1; D may be TRBD1 (6 bases). TRBV23-1 is reported as an ORF; its role is uncertain. The CDR3 loop spans 18 amino acids. Trimming took off 0 bases at V and 1 base at J, with 18 bases between the two ends. The CDR3 DNA is TGCGCCAGCAGTCAATCAGGGGGGGAGAATCACGCGAACACTGAAGCTTTCTTT. It yields the protein CASSQSGGENHANTEAFF.

J is TRBJ2-3 and V is TRBV5-6; the match to TRBD2 covers 7 bases. The length of the CDR3 is 14 residues. The junction had 0 bases not matched to a gene; V was cut back by 1 base and J by 1 base. Germline V gene data show CDR1 as SGHDT and CDR2 as YYEEEE. The CDR3 sequence is CASSLRGGTDTQYF. The CDR3 bases are TGTGCCAGCAGCTTGCGGGGGGGCACAGATACGCAGTATTTT.

This rearrangement joins TRBV25-1 to TRBJ2-2; 7 bases are shared with TRBD1. Losses at the gene ends were 5 bases for V and 2 bases for J; bases not matched to a gene: 8. Germline CDR1 is MGHDK and CDR2 is SYGVNS. This CDR3 region has 16 residues. CDR3 nucleotide sequence: TGTGCCAGCAGTCAGCCGGGACAGCTTAACACCGGGGAGCTGTTTTTT. Its protein is CASSQPGQLNTGELFF.

This clone has just one count. The chain combines TRBV27 with TRBJ2-7; D is perhaps TRBD2 (5 bases). Germline loops: CDR1 MNHEY, CDR2 SMNVEV (reference sequence). The CDR3 is 13 amino acids. Trimming took 4 bases from V and 5 from J, leaving 12 bases between them. The CDR3 here is CASSSPLGNEQYF. CDR3 nucleotide sequence: TGTGCCAGCAGTTCCCCCCTCGGGAACGAGCAGTACTTC.

CDR3 in DNA: TGCGCCAGCAGCCCTAGGACTGGGAATAACGCAGATACGCAGTATTTT. Amino acids: CASSPRTGNNADTQYF. This chain connects TRBV5-1 to TRBJ2-3; D possibly corresponds to TRBD2 (5 bases). V was cut by 4 bases and J by 4 bases, with 19 bases left in between. The CDR3 is 16 amino acids. CDR1 SGHRS and CDR2 YFSETQ come from the germline V gene.

This clone was detected only a few times. The chain carries TRBV19 and TRBJ1-3; D perhaps matches TRBD1 (5 bases). Germline CDR1 is LNHDA and CDR2 is SQIVND (reference sequence). V was clipped by 3 bases and J by 0 bases, with 9 bases between them. This CDR3 spans 15 amino acids. The CDR3 spells CASSMTARSGNTIYF. DNA for the CDR3: TGTGCCAGTAGTATGACAGCCCGCTCTGGAAACACCATATATTTT.

V usage is TRBV5-1 and J usage is TRBJ2-6; TRBD1 matches 9 bases. The CDR3 contains 20 residues. The V gene's germline CDR1 is SGHRS and CDR2 YFSETQ. V was clipped by 3 bases and J by 0 bases; unmatched bases: 13. CDR3 in DNA: TGCGCCAGCAGCTCAGCTACAGGGGGCGTCCCCCTCTCTGGGGCCAACGTCCTGACTTTC. It is translated as CASSSATGGVPLSGANVLTF.

CDR3 amino acids: CACTTSGPVGTQYF. The DNA for the CDR3 is TGTGCCTGTACTACTAGCGGGCCCGTGGGGACCCAGTACTTC. The chain carries TRBV30 and TRBJ2-5; TRBD2 matches 9 bases. J gave up 7 bases and V 6 bases, and 12 bases lay outside the gene matches. The germline V gene encodes CDR1 GTSNPN and CDR2 SVGIG (reference sequence). The CDR3 consists of 14 residues. The whole variable domain, filled in from reference TRBV30 and TRBJ2-5, reads SQTIHQWPATLVQPVGSPLSLECTVEGTSNPNLYWYRQAAGRGLQLLFYSVGIGQISSEVPQNLSASRPQDRQFILSSKKLLLSDSGFYLCACTTSGPVGTQYFGPGTRLLVL.

The chain employs TRBV30 and TRBJ2-5; 12 bases line up with TRBD2. With V trimmed by 2 bases and J by 5 bases, 6 bases remained unmatched. In germline, CDR1 is GTSNPN, CDR2 SVGIG (reference sequence). The CDR3 is 15 residues long. CDR3 DNA sequence: TGTGCCTGGAGTCCTCTAGCGGGGGGGCCGGAGACCCAGTACTTC. Its translation is CAWSPLAGGPETQYF.